Below, 32 T cell receptor beta chains from the same sample are listed, as sequenced in a study of shared clonotypes between healthy human individuals. Clones were sequenced by immunoSEQ multiplex PCR, and TCRdb holds only the in-frame ones, with some missing. The data contain 2 million to 2.5 million clones, about 94% of them singletons. Sample: naive CD4+ T cells sorted from blood. The subset was: CD45RA+ positively selected. These receptors were taken from a man aged 18-30 years in good health.

CDR3 sequence: CASRTVTSGRGGFSYEQYF. The CDR3 DNA reads as TGTGCCAGCCGCACGGTAACTAGCGGGAGGGGAGGTTTCTCCTACGAGCAGTACTTC. The rearrangement links TRBV7-2 to TRBJ2-7, with 13 positions matching TRBD2. Trimming cost V 8 bases and J 0 bases; bases outside gene matches: 16. Germline assignment: CDR1 SGHTA and CDR2 FQGNSA. The CDR3 contains 19 residues.

The chain combines TRBV4-3 with TRBJ2-7; D remains ambiguous. The CDR3 extends over 14 amino acids. CDR1 and CDR2 (germline): LGHNA, YSLEER. The V gene lost 0 bases and the J gene lost 0 bases, with 6 bases spanning the gap. The CDR3 DNA reads TGCGCCAGCAGCCAAGAATGGGGCTCCTACGAGCAGTACTTC. As protein: CASSQEWGSYEQYF.

This clone came up once. This rearrangement joins TRBV7-8 to TRBJ2-2; 10 bases are a match to TRBD1. This CDR3 comprises 15 residues. After removal of 5 bases from V and 4 bases from J, the junction contained 4 bases not matched to a gene. Germline lookup yields CDR1 SGHVS and CDR2 FQNEAQ. CDR3 bases: TGTGCCAGCAGCATAAGACAGGGGGCCACCGGGGAGCTGTTTTTT. Its protein is CASSIRQGATGELFF.

The chain couples TRBV19 to TRBJ2-3, with TRBD2 matching 7 bases. V was pared by 3 bases and J by 6 bases, with 15 bases of the junction left unmatched. The germline V gene has CDR1 LNHDA and CDR2 SQIVND (reference sequence). The CDR3 is 17 amino acids. CDR3 nucleotide sequence: TGTGCCAGTAGTATCCTTCTAGCGGATAGACCTCTGGATACGCAGTATTTT. It yields the protein CASSILLADRPLDTQYF.

This clone has a single count. This sample includes further DNA sequences coding for the same CDR3. The CDR3: CASSLTGGTEAFF. CDR3 coding DNA: TGTGCCAGCAGCCTGACAGGGGGCACTGAAGCTTTCTTT. The chain recombines TRBV27 with TRBJ1-1; 9 bases align to TRBD1. V lost 6 bases, J lost 4 bases, and 3 bases stayed unmatched. The CDR3 is made up of 13 amino acids. Germline CDR1 reads MNHEY; CDR2 reads SMNVEV (reference sequence).

A remark on this clone: This sample also contains other DNA sequences that code for the same CDR3. The rearrangement uses TRBV19 and TRBJ2-5, with D possibly being TRBD2 (5 bases). V lost 1 base to trimming and J lost 5 bases, with 8 bases between them. Germline V gene sequence: CDR1 LNHDA, CDR2 SQIVND (reference sequence). This CDR3 has 13 residues. Here the CDR3 reads CASSIAGVETQYF. The CDR3 DNA is TGTGCCAGTAGTATAGCCGGGGTGGAGACCCAGTACTTC.

This clone occurred a few times. The DNA of the CDR3 is TGTGCCTGGAGTCCGGGGACAGGGGGCATCAAAAACATTCAGTACTTC. It codes for CAWSPGTGGIKNIQYF. The rearrangement links TRBV30 to TRBJ2-4; 12 positions agree with TRBD1. The CDR3 runs to 16 residues. Trimming took 2 bases from V and 3 from J; bases not matched to a gene: 5. The V gene's germline CDR1 is GTSNPN and CDR2 SVGIG (reference sequence).

In its sample, this clone was seen a few times. Here the CDR3 reads CASNTVNYGYTF. Written as DNA, the CDR3 is TGTGCCAGTAACACGGTAAACTATGGCTACACCTTC. This chain uses TRBV19 with TRBJ1-2, with D hard to call. Germline CDR1 LNHDA, CDR2 SQIVND (reference sequence). There are 12 residues in the CDR3. The ends were cut back, 7 bases at V and 2 bases at J, with 8 bases in the middle.

This clone appeared a single time. The rearrangement joins TRBV18 to TRBJ1-4, with D uncertain. CDR3 length equals 14 residues. Germline loops: CDR1 KGHSH, CDR2 LQKENI. Trimming left V 5 bases short and J 7 bases short, with 14 bases between. CDR3 sequence (DNA): TGTGCCAGCTCATCCCCGGTTGAAACTGAAAAACTGTTTTTT. Translating gives CASSSPVETEKLFF.

The rearrangement links TRBV5-1 to TRBJ2-1; the D gene is possibly TRBD2 (5 bases). Germline CDR1 SGHRS, CDR2 YFSETQ. The CDR3 has 16 residues. V was cut by 0 bases and J by 9 bases, with 19 bases left in between. The CDR3 nucleotides read TGCGCCAGCAGCTTGGTTCTGAGCGGCCCCTACGGTGAGCAGTTCTTC. It yields the protein CASSLVLSGPYGEQFF.

The V gene is TRBV6-1, the J gene TRBJ2-7; 15 bases are shared with TRBD2. The CDR3 loop spans 14 amino acids. Trimming removed 7 bases from V and 6 bases from J; junction bases left unmatched: 4. The germline V gene encodes CDR1 MNHNS and CDR2 SASEGT. The CDR3 DNA sequence: TGTGCCAGCACAGGACTAGCGGGGGGGGGCGAGCAGTACTTC. Translated, it gives CASTGLAGGGEQYF.

This rearrangement joins TRBV6-5 to TRBJ1-3; no reliable D call. Trimming shortened V by 0 bases and J by 2 bases, and 11 bases separated the two germline ends. CDR3 size: 16 residues. CDR1 and CDR2 from the germline V gene are MNHEY and SVGAGI. CDR3 sequence reads: CASSYSGGSTGNTIYF. CDR3 DNA: TGTGCCAGCAGTTACTCTGGAGGATCGACTGGAAACACCATATATTTT.

V gene TRBV11-2 combines with J gene TRBJ1-2; tentative D call: TRBD1 (5 bases). CDR1 SGHAT and CDR2 FQNNGV come from the germline V gene. Trimming took 4 bases from V and 2 from J, leaving 5 bases between them. This CDR3 region has 12 residues. CDR3 in DNA: TGTGCCAGCAGCTACAGGAACTATGGCTACACCTTC. Translated: CASSYRNYGYTF.

The gene calls are TRBV5-1 and TRBJ2-1, with 8 bases identical to TRBD2. After removal of 0 bases from V and 6 bases from J, the junction contained 5 bases not matched to a gene. Looked up from germline, CDR1 is SGHRS and CDR2 is YFSETQ. The CDR3 runs to 15 residues. The CDR3 nucleotides are TGCGCCAGCAGCTTGGCAGCGGGGGATAGCAATGAGCAGTTCTTC. It is translated as CASSLAAGDSNEQFF.

This clone came up once. The gene calls are TRBV30 and TRBJ2-3; 12 positions match TRBD2. This CDR3 region has 16 residues. Losses at the gene ends were 2 bases for V and 4 bases for J; bases not matched to a gene: 7. From germline, CDR1 is GTSNPN and CDR2 SVGIG (reference sequence). The CDR3: CAWSPILAGGPDTQYF. DNA for the CDR3: TGTGCCTGGAGTCCCATACTAGCGGGGGGCCCAGATACGCAGTATTTT.

About this clone: Mismatch with germline at one junction end may stem from a read error. The rearrangement joins TRBV7-7 to TRBJ2-1, with 7 bases fitting TRBD2. CDR1 and CDR2 (germline): SSHAT, FNYEAQ (reference sequence). The CDR3 is 15 amino acids. CDR3 sequence (DNA): TGTGCTAGCAGCCCAGGCGGGGGTCCCTACAATGAGCAGTTCTTC. Translated: CASSPGGGPYNEQFF.

The table lists this clone with a count of one. The rearrangement joins TRBV5-1 to TRBJ1-3; unclear D gene. Germline CDR1 reads SGHRS; CDR2 reads YFSETQ. V lost 0 bases and J lost 6, with 10 bases in between. The CDR3 runs 14 residues. The chain's CDR3 is CASSLELRQNTIYF. Here the CDR3 DNA reads TGCGCCAGCAGCTTGGAGTTGCGTCAAAACACCATATATTTT.

The rearrangement joins TRBV10-3 to TRBJ2-7; maybe TRBD1 (6 bases). Looked up from germline, CDR1 is ENHRY and CDR2 is SYGVKD. There are 13 residues in the CDR3. Trimming pared 4 bases from V and 3 bases from J, leaving 10 bases between. CDR3 nucleotides: TGTGCCATCAGTGTAGTACAGGGCTACGAGCAGTACTTC. As protein: CAISVVQGYEQYF.

The CDR3 protein is CAIRGQAQETQYF. The CDR3 DNA follows: TGTGCCATCAGAGGACAGGCCCAAGAGACCCAGTACTTC. The chain joins TRBV10-3 to TRBJ2-5; 7 nucleotides line up with TRBD1. Germline lookup yields CDR1 ENHRY and CDR2 SYGVKD. This CDR3 has 13 residues. Trimming at V came to 6 bases and at J to 1 base, leaving 2 bases not matched to a gene.

This sequence joins TRBV29-1 and TRBJ1-5, with 8 bases lining up with TRBD1. The CDR3 spans 15 residues. Per germline, CDR1 SQVTM and CDR2 ANQGSEA. Unmatched junction bases numbered 7, after V lost 0 bases and J lost 6 bases. CDR3 loop: CSVEDVQGGGQPQHF. CDR3 sequence (DNA): TGCAGCGTTGAAGATGTACAGGGGGGCGGTCAGCCCCAGCATTTT.

The V call is TRBV7-8, the J call TRBJ1-5, with D perhaps matching TRBD1 (5 bases). The CDR3 is 16 amino acids. Trimming removed 4 bases from V and 0 bases from J, with 13 bases in between. Per germline, CDR1 SGHVS and CDR2 FQNEAQ. The CDR3 reads CASSSGTVLSNQPQHF. CDR3 coding DNA: TGTGCCAGCAGCTCCGGGACCGTCCTTAGCAATCAGCCCCAGCATTTT.

A note on this clone: The same CDR3 is also encoded by other DNA sequences in this sample. V is TRBV29-1 and J is TRBJ2-7; D not resolved. Trimming left V 4 bases short and J 2 bases short, with 9 bases between. Germline CDR1 reads SQVTM; CDR2 reads ANQGSEA. The CDR3 totals 12 residues. The CDR3 DNA is TGCAGCGTTGTCACGGGTACCTACGAGCAGTACTTC. Translated, it gives CSVVTGTYEQYF.

This chain connects TRBV19 to TRBJ1-5; maybe TRBD1 (5 bases). Per germline, CDR1 LNHDA and CDR2 SQIVND (reference sequence). The V end was cut by 7 bases, the J end by 2 bases, with 12 bases between. CDR3 size: 14 residues. CDR3 in amino acids: CASNHTGGNQPQHF. CDR3 nucleotide sequence: TGTGCCAGTAACCACACGGGGGGCAATCAGCCCCAGCATTTT.

The chain uses TRBV18 and TRBJ2-7; D unresolved. Per the germline V gene, CDR1 is KGHSH and CDR2 is LQKENI. V lost 3 bases to trimming and J lost 0 bases, with 12 bases between them. The CDR3 consists of 15 residues. As DNA, the CDR3 is TGTGCCAGCTCACCCCTATCGACTGGCTCCTACGAGCAGTACTTC. Protein: CASSPLSTGSYEQYF.

As regards this clone: One junction end disagrees with the germline gene, perhaps due to a read error. The V gene is TRBV7-7, the J gene TRBJ2-5; 11 nucleotides line up with TRBD2. The germline V gene has CDR1 SSHAT and CDR2 FNYEAQ (reference sequence). The CDR3 has 15 amino acids. This chain's CDR3 is CASSLTSGVQETQYF. As DNA, the CDR3 is TGTGCTAGCAGCTTGACTAGCGGGGTCCAAGAGACCCAGTACTTC.

The chain carries TRBV6-1 and TRBJ2-5, with 7 positions matching TRBD1. With V trimmed by 4 bases and J by 5 bases, 7 bases remained unmatched. The CDR3 sequence is 14 residues long. Germline loops: CDR1 MNHNS, CDR2 SASEGT. The CDR3 reads CASSGQGEIETQYF. The CDR3 DNA sequence: TGTGCCAGCAGTGGGCAGGGGGAGATTGAGACCCAGTACTTC.

The chain carries TRBV18 and TRBJ2-5; D unclear. This CDR3 is 13 amino acids long. Trimming took off 6 bases at V and 2 bases at J, with 10 bases between the two ends. The germline CDR1 and CDR2 sequences are KGHSH and LQKENI. The CDR3 DNA sequence: TGTGCCAGCTCCCGCGAGCTTCAAGAGACCCAGTACTTC. Its translation: CASSRELQETQYF.

The rearrangement uses TRBV5-8 and TRBJ2-7, with TRBD2 matching over 7 bases. CDR3 length: 15 amino acids. Germline CDR1 SGHTS, CDR2 YDEGEE. Losses at the gene ends were 5 bases for V and 6 bases for J; bases not matched to a gene: 14. CDR3 amino acids: CASSFGLVGRSEQYF. CDR3 nucleotide sequence: TGTGCCAGCAGTTTTGGACTAGTCGGGAGATCCGAGCAGTACTTC.

The chain joins TRBV28 to TRBJ1-5; possible D gene TRBD1, 6 bases. Germline V gene data show CDR1 as MDHEN and CDR2 as SYDVKM. V lost 3 bases and J 4 bases, leaving 19 bases between the germline ends. This CDR3 spans 17 amino acids. The CDR3 nucleotides are TGTGCCAGCAGTTTCCCCGGGACCCCTAGGGGGAATCAGCCCCAGCATTTT. Translated: CASSFPGTPRGNQPQHF.

The chain links TRBV5-1 to TRBJ2-7; 8 nucleotides agree with TRBD1. The CDR3 spans 15 residues. The germline gives CDR1 SGHRS, CDR2 YFSETQ. V lost 4 bases and J lost 5; bases outside the gene matches: 11. The CDR3 sequence is CASSPGTGLQHEQYF. The DNA for the CDR3 is TGCGCCAGCAGCCCCGGGACAGGCTTGCAGCACGAGCAGTACTTC.

A remark on this clone: Other nucleotide sequences from this sample produce the same CDR3. V is TRBV7-8 and J is TRBJ2-7; maybe TRBD1 (5 bases). The CDR3 is made up of 14 amino acids. Germline assignment: CDR1 SGHVS and CDR2 FQNEAQ. The V end lost 1 base, the J end lost 3 bases, and 10 bases lay between the germline ends. Here the CDR3 reads CASSLEAGNYEQYF. Written as DNA, the CDR3 is TGTGCCAGCAGCTTAGAAGCAGGGAACTACGAGCAGTACTTC.

The genes are TRBV7-8 and TRBJ1-5; no clear D gene. This CDR3 spans 13 amino acids. The V end was cut by 0 bases, the J end by 5 bases, with 5 bases between. Germline V gene sequence: CDR1 SGHVS, CDR2 FQNEAQ. CDR3 region: CASSLALYQPQHF. For the CDR3, the DNA is TGTGCCAGCAGCTTAGCCCTCTATCAGCCCCAGCATTTT.